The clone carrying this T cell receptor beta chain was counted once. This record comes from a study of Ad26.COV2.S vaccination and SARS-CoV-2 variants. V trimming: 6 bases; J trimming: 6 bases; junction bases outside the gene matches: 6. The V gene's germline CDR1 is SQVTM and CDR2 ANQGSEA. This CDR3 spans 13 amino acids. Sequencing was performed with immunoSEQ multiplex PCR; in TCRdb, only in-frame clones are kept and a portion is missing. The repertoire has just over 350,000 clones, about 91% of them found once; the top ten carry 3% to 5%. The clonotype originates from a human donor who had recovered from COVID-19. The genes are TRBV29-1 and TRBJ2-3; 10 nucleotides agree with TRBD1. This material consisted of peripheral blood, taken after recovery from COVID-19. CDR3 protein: CSVRDRGPDTQYF. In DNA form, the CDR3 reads TGCAGCGTGAGAGACAGGGGGCCCGATACGCAGTATTTT.